These T cell receptor beta chains were read from a single sample in a study of read filtering for tumor transcriptome and immune sequencing. TCRdb reanalysed the reads using MiXCR and keeps one entry per CDR3 protein. Of over 90,000 distinct CDR3 sequences detected, around a fifth appear once; the ten largest clones hold roughly 10%. Sequencing was performed on a population of CD138-negative cells sorted from bone marrow. Source of these receptors: a donor at least 40 years old with multiple myeloma. Each CDR3 is given with its conserved first and last residue.

v_gene,j_gene,CDR3aa
TRBV20-1,TRBJ1-1,CSARRTGDTEAFF
TRBV5-5,TRBJ1-2,CACSLIVSGQGSYGYTF
TRBV28,TRBJ1-1,CASSPSAKNTEAFF
TRBV20-1,TRBJ1-1,CSAREGGGAAFF
TRBV5-1,TRBJ2-2,CASSKHYRAYTGGLFF
TRBV6-5,TRBJ2-2,CASEGTANTGELFF
TRBV7-8,TRBJ1-5,CASSLAGGSNQPQHF
TRBV12-3/TRBV12-4,TRBJ1-6,CASSLGVRNSPLHF
TRBV7-9,TRBJ2-2,CASREQGMRAGELSF
TRBV3-1,TRBJ2-1,CASSARQGTIINNEQFF
TRBV7-9,TRBJ2-2,CASSPPGTGLTGELFF
TRBV28,TRBJ2-1,CASSKRGRGPRRNEQFF
TRBV5-1,TRBJ2-7,CASSLTARAAYEQYF
TRBV5-1,TRBJ2-3,CASGLNSGGTDTQYF
TRBV28,TRBJ1-2,CASSFRGAYGYTF
TRBV5-1,TRBJ2-1,CASSLTGEGYNEQFF
TRBV14,TRBJ2-7,CASSRMLHPGNEQYF
TRBV11-2,TRBJ2-6,CASSLVGGDNVLTF
TRBV9,TRBJ1-1,CASSADRVNTEAFF
TRBV6-1,TRBJ1-5,CASRIVQGAGQPQHF